A selection of T cell receptor beta chains follows, all from one sample in a study of OX40 agonist ivuxolimab in advanced cancers. Profiled with immunoSEQ multiplex PCR; TCRdb holds only in-frame clones, not every one. The sample yields about 48,000 clones, approximately 87% seen once. Here the sequenced sample was CD4+ or CD8+ T cells sorted from blood, taken in a trial of the OX40 agonist ivuxolimab. Receptors originate from an adult with an advanced solid tumor such as melanoma, head and neck, liver or kidney cancer. CDR3s include the opening cysteine and the closing phenylalanine or tryptophan. Each record gives: clone size, D gene, CDR3 length, V gene, J gene, CDR3 DNA, CDR3 protein. The D gene is left open where the match is weak. Size is omitted from some rows. Given values are once, few, many or a class for expanded clones.

>.|.|15|TRBV10-3|TRBJ1-5
TGTGCCATCAGTGAGGAGCTATATAGCAATCAGCCCCAGCATTTT
CAISEELYSNQPQHF
>.|.|17|TRBV9|TRBJ2-1
TGTGCCAGCAGCGTAGACGGAGGACCCCCCCCCTACAATGAGCAGTTCTTC
CASSVDGGPPPYNEQFF
>.|TRBD2|15|TRBV7-2|TRBJ2-7
TGTGCCAGCAGCTTAGACCCGACTAGCGGCTACGAGCAGTACTTC
CASSLDPTSGYEQYF
>once|TRBD1|14|TRBV7-8|TRBJ1-1
TGTGCCAGCAGCCCTCGGACAGGGGGGACTGAAGCTTTCTTT
CASSPRTGGTEAFF
>few|.|14|TRBV4-3|TRBJ1-1
TGCGCCAGCAGCCAAGAGCAAGGGCGCCCTGAAGCTTTCTTT
CASSQEQGRPEAFF
>.|.|13|TRBV5-5|TRBJ2-1
TGTGCCAGCAGCTTGGACAGTTTAGGACTTCAGTTCTTC
CASSLDSLGLQFF
>.|.|15|TRBV4-3|TRBJ1-2
TGCGCCAGCAGCCAAGCGCAGCCGACAGGCTATGGCTACACCTTC
CASSQAQPTGYGYTF
>few|.|11|TRBV7-9|TRBJ1-1
TGTGCCAGCAGCCACCTTCCAAGTGCTTTCTTT
CASSHLPSAFF
>once|TRBD2|16|TRBV7-3|TRBJ2-7
TGTGCCAGCAGCTTACGCCACGCGGGGGGGCTATACGAGCAGTACTTC
CASSLRHAGGLYEQYF
>.|.|12|TRBV14|TRBJ1-1
TGTGCCAGCAGCCAAGATCTTCAGGCCGCTTTCTTT
CASSQDLQAAFF
>once|.|12|TRBV19|TRBJ2-7
TGTGCCAGTAGCGACAACTACTACGAGCAGTACTTC
CASSDNYYEQYF
>few|.|13|TRBV11-2|TRBJ2-7
TGTGCCAGCAGCTTAGAACTCTCCGGCGAGCAGTACTTC
CASSLELSGEQYF
>.|.|17|TRBV27|TRBJ2-1
TGTGCCAGCAGTGGAGAATATGGCCCTTACACACGAGGTGAGCAGTTCTTC
CASSGEYGPYTRGEQFF
>.|.|12|TRBV6-5|TRBJ1-1
TGTGCCAGCAGTTACGGGGGGCTGGAAGCTTTCTTT
CASSYGGLEAFF
>.|.|14|TRBV5-6|TRBJ1-3
TGTGCCAGCAGCTTAGGAAGCTCTGGAAACACCATATATTTT
CASSLGSSGNTIYF
>.|.|14|TRBV7-6|TRBJ1-2
TGTGCCAGCAGCCTACGAAGGTCCGGGAATGGCTACACCTTC
CASSLRRSGNGYTF
>once|.|13|TRBV29-1|TRBJ1-4
TGCAGCGTGGACAGAGAGGGTGATGAAAAACTGTTTTTT
CSVDREGDEKLFF
>.|TRBD1|13|TRBV30|TRBJ1-4
TGTGCCTGGGAGGACAGGGGGCCCGAAAAACTGTTTTTT
CAWEDRGPEKLFF
>.|.|15|TRBV2|TRBJ1-2
TGTGCCAGCAGTGAAGAGGGGGGAAGTCGGTGGGGCTACACCTTC
CASSEEGGSRWGYTF
>.|.|14|TRBV27|TRBJ2-1
TGTGCCAGCACCGTAACCCCGGGGTTCAATGAGCAGTTCTTC
CASTVTPGFNEQFF
>.|.|16|TRBV27|TRBJ1-1
TGTGCCAGCCAATCGACGGACTTCGGGATGAACACTGAAGCTTTCTTT
CASQSTDFGMNTEAFF
>.|TRBD2|13|TRBV29-1|TRBJ2-1
TGCAGCGTTGCGGGGGGTTCCTACAATGAGCAGTTCTTC
CSVAGGSYNEQFF
>.|.|15|TRBV10-3|TRBJ2-1
TGTGCCATCAGCGATCCTACCGCTCACTACAATGAGCAGTTCTTC
CAISDPTAHYNEQFF
>.|TRBD1|14|TRBV13|TRBJ1-1
TGTGCCAGCAGCCCCGGACAGGGTGGCACTGAAGCTTTCTTT
CASSPGQGGTEAFF
>.|TRBD1|14|TRBV7-8|TRBJ2-7
TGTGCCAGCAGCTTAAACAGGGGTGCTGGGGAGCAGTACTTC
CASSLNRGAGEQYF
>few|.|11|TRBV10-3|TRBJ2-2
TGTGCCACCAACAAGGCCGGGGAGCTGTTTTTT
CATNKAGELFF
>.|.|14|TRBV28|TRBJ2-7
TGTGCCAGCAGTTTTGTCTCGCTAGCCTACGAGCAGTACTTC
CASSFVSLAYEQYF
>.|.|14|TRBV30|TRBJ1-2
TGTGCCTGGAGTTCCCGAACAGGGAGTGAGGGGTACACCTTC
CAWSSRTGSEGYTF